These T cell receptor beta chains were read from a single sample in a study of T cells after yellow fever vaccination. MiXCR, applied by TCRdb to the 5' RACE reads, yields one record per CDR3 protein. Altogether about 180,000 distinct CDR3 sequences are present, roughly 6.4% being singletons, with the ten largest covering roughly 3%. The specimen was CD4+ T cells sorted from PBMCs, collected on the day of the first yellow fever vaccination. These receptor sequences come from a man younger than 30 who received the YFV17D yellow fever vaccine. CDR3s include the opening cysteine and the closing phenylalanine or tryptophan. Each record gives: D gene, clone size, J gene, V gene, CDR3 DNA, CDR3 protein. D genes are given only for firm matches. Clone size is stated in some rows and not others, as once, few, many or a class when expanded.

>-|many|TRBJ2-1|TRBV7-3
TGTGCCAGCAGCCCTAGCCGGGACTCAATCGATGAGCAGTTCTTC
CASSPSRDSIDEQFF
>-|few|TRBJ2-3|TRBV4-3
TGCGCCAGCAGCCAAGGGAATGGAGGGGGTCTAGGAGATACGCAGTATTTT
CASSQGNGGGLGDTQYF
>-|-|TRBJ2-4|TRBV18
TGTGCCAGCGGAACGGTCGGGAACCTAGCCAAAAACATTCAGTACTTC
CASGTVGNLAKNIQYF
>-|many|TRBJ2-3|TRBV5-1
TGCGCCAGCAGCTTCTCGGCACAGGGCGATACGCAGTATTTT
CASSFSAQGDTQYF
>-|few|TRBJ2-3|TRBV12-3/TRBV12-4
TGTGCCAGCACCGCTTACCGACAAGGGGCGACAGATACGCAGTATTTT
CASTAYRQGATDTQYF
>-|-|TRBJ2-3|TRBV20-1
TGCAGTGCCGCTGGGCGAGTCGGCACAGATACGCAGTATTTT
CSAAGRVGTDTQYF
>-|-|TRBJ2-1|TRBV7-9
TGTGCCAGCAGCTCCCAGCCCCAGAATGAGCAGTTCTTC
CASSSQPQNEQFF
>-|many|TRBJ2-2|TRBV6-5
TGTGCCAGCAGTCCGTTCAGGGTCGGGGAGCTGTTTTTT
CASSPFRVGELFF
>TRBD2|-|TRBJ2-5|TRBV3-1
TGTGCCAGCAGCCTACCGACGGGGGGGAAGGAGACCCAGTACTTC
CASSLPTGGKETQYF
>-|many|TRBJ2-6|TRBV14
TGTGCCAGCAGCTCCCATGGAGCGAGGGCTGGGGCCAACGTCCTGACTTTC
CASSSHGARAGANVLTF
>-|many|TRBJ2-3|TRBV7-9
TGTGCCAGCAGCTTAGCGGGCCGTGAAGGGAATACGCAGTATTTT
CASSLAGREGNTQYF
>-|few|TRBJ2-1|TRBV5-1
TGCGCCAGCACCGCCCTACAGGGTGTCGGTGAGCAGTTCTTC
CASTALQGVGEQFF
>-|many|TRBJ2-3|TRBV11-2
TGTGCCAGCAGACGGACTCTAGGTACAGATACGCAGTATTTT
CASRRTLGTDTQYF
>TRBD2|few|TRBJ2-3|TRBV20-1
TGCAGTGCTAGAGATTCCCTCCTAGCGGGGGGGAGTGATACGCAGTATTTT
CSARDSLLAGGSDTQYF
>TRBD1|few|TRBJ1-2|TRBV20-1
TGCAGTGCTGACCTCAGGGGGGACTATGGCTACACCTTC
CSADLRGDYGYTF
>-|-|TRBJ2-3|TRBV5-6
TGTGCCAGCAGCTCCGGGCAGGGCTGGCTGGTAAGCACAGATACGCAGTATTTT
CASSSGQGWLVSTDTQYF
>-|-|TRBJ1-2|TRBV30
TGTGCCTTGAGTTGGCTGATAAACTATGGCTACACCTTC
CALSWLINYGYTF
>-|few|TRBJ2-7|TRBV25-1
TGTGCCAGCAGTCCCACGTCCTACGAGCAGTACTTC
CASSPTSYEQYF
>-|many|TRBJ1-5|TRBV14
TGTGCCAGCAGCCAAAGTTATAGCAATCAGCCCCAGCATTTT
CASSQSYSNQPQHF
>-|few|TRBJ1-2|TRBV28
TGTGCCAGCAGATCAGGGGCCGGGGATGGCTACACCTTC
CASRSGAGDGYTF
>-|many|TRBJ1-4|TRBV6-5
TGTGCCAGCAGCCCCATACAGGGTATTAATGAAAAACTGTTTTTT
CASSPIQGINEKLFF
>-|few|TRBJ1-2|TRBV6-4
TGTGCCAGCAGTGACCAGGGCAGGGGCTACACCTTC
CASSDQGRGYTF
>-|many|TRBJ2-3|TRBV11-2
TGTGCCAGCAGCTTCCTAGTTAGTAAAACCGATACGCAGTATTTT
CASSFLVSKTDTQYF
>TRBD2|-|TRBJ2-3|TRBV29-1
TGCAGCGCCCTTAGCGGGGGATATTGGGGAGATACGCAGTATTTT
CSALSGGYWGDTQYF
>-|many|TRBJ2-2|TRBV7-2
TGTGCCAGCAGCTTAGTCCCAGGAGCGAACACCGGGGAGCTGTTTTTT
CASSLVPGANTGELFF
>-|-|TRBJ2-5|TRBV4-3
TGCGCCAGCAGCCAAGTCCCAGGGCAAGAGACCCAGTACTTC
CASSQVPGQETQYF
>-|few|TRBJ2-7|TRBV20-1
TGCAGTGCTAGTGCCCCGAAGGCCGGACAGCGAGACGAGCAGTACTTC
CSASAPKAGQRDEQYF
>-|few|TRBJ2-5|TRBV5-1
TGCGCCAGCAGCCCCCCTGGGCAGAAAGAGACCCAGTACTTC
CASSPPGQKETQYF
>TRBD2|-|TRBJ2-1|TRBV6-4
TGTGCCAGCAGAAGACTAGCGGGGGAAATCAATGAGCAGTTCTTC
CASRRLAGEINEQFF
>-|few|TRBJ1-3|TRBV7-2
TGTGCCAGCAGCTTAGACAGGGATTACACCATATATTTT
CASSLDRDYTIYF
>-|many|TRBJ2-7|TRBV5-1
TGCGCCAGCAGCTTGGGGGACACAGGGAACGAGCAGTACTTC
CASSLGDTGNEQYF